A selection of T cell receptor beta chains follows, all from one sample in a study of siplizumab effects on memory and regulatory T cells. Clones were read by immunoSEQ multiplex PCR, and TCRdb kept only the in-frame ones, dropping some. Altogether tens of thousands of clones are present, about 94% being singletons, with the ten largest covering over 15%. Sequencing was done on a sample of CD8+ T cells sorted from blood. Source of these receptors: a human donor in good health. Each CDR3 is given with its conserved first and last residue. A D gene is named only where the DNA matches it firmly. Size is omitted from some rows. Given values are once, few, many or a class for expanded clones.

D	size	J	V	DNA	CDR3
NA	NA	TRBJ1-2	TRBV28	TGTGCCAGCAGTTTAAAAGACAGGACCTATGGCTACACCTTC	CASSLKDRTYGYTF
NA	NA	TRBJ1-5	TRBV19	TGTGCCAGTAGTATATGGGGGGAAAGCAATCAGCCCCAGCATTTT	CASSIWGESNQPQHF
TRBD1	NA	TRBJ2-7	TRBV5-1	TGCGCCAGCAGCCCCCCCGGGACAGGGGGCCCCCACGAGCAGTACTTC	CASSPPGTGGPHEQYF
NA	once	TRBJ2-3	TRBV27	TGTGCCAGCAGCTCGACCGGGACTCCCGCAGATACGCAGTATTTT	CASSSTGTPADTQYF
NA	NA	TRBJ2-7	TRBV27	TGTGCCAGCAGTTCTGGACCCTACGAGCAGTACTTC	CASSSGPYEQYF
NA	NA	TRBJ1-1	TRBV12-5	TGTGCTAGTGGCGCAGGCGGTTTTAGGACTGAAGCTTTCTTT	CASGAGGFRTEAFF
NA	once	TRBJ2-5	TRBV21-1	TGTGCCAGCACCCTTTGCCCTGAACAAGAGACCCAGTACTTC	CASTLCPEQETQYF
TRBD1	NA	TRBJ2-1	TRBV5-1	TGCGCCAGCAGCCCCCGGGACAGGGATATCGATGAGCAGTTCTTC	CASSPRDRDIDEQFF
NA	NA	TRBJ2-1	TRBV4-1	TGCGCCAGCAGCCAAGAACTCCCCTCCTACAATGAGCAGTTCTTC	CASSQELPSYNEQFF
NA	NA	TRBJ1-2	TRBV5-4	TGTGCCAGCGCTCCCTACAGGGTGAACTATGGCTACACCTTC	CASAPYRVNYGYTF
NA	NA	TRBJ2-7	TRBV28	TGTGCCAGCAGCCCTACACAGCGACTTAGCTCCTACGAGCAGTACTTC	CASSPTQRLSSYEQYF
NA	NA	TRBJ2-5	TRBV7-6	TGTGCCAGCAGCTTAGAGCTGGGGGCACAGGAGACCCAGTACTTC	CASSLELGAQETQYF
NA	NA	TRBJ2-7	TRBV28	TGTGCCAGCAGCCTCCTTGGGCCATCCCGGTCCGACGAGCAGTACTTC	CASSLLGPSRSDEQYF
NA	NA	TRBJ1-3	TRBV9	TGTGCCAGCAGCCCTTCTAACAGGGTAGCCGGAAACACCATATATTTT	CASSPSNRVAGNTIYF
NA	NA	TRBJ1-2	TRBV29-1	TGCAGCACCCGCCGGGTGGACCTCTATGGCTACACCTTC	CSTRRVDLYGYTF
NA	once	TRBJ2-1	TRBV13	TGTGCCAGCAGCTTAAATGGAAGGGCTGAGCAGTTCTTC	CASSLNGRAEQFF
TRBD2	once	TRBJ2-2	TRBV28	TGTGCCAGCAGCCCCCTTTCGGCGGGAGGCGACACCGGGGAGCTGTTTTTT	CASSPLSAGGDTGELFF
NA	NA	TRBJ2-7	TRBV9	TGTGCCAGCAGCGTAGAATCGGGAGCATCCTACGAGCAGTACTTC	CASSVESGASYEQYF
TRBD1	NA	TRBJ2-7	TRBV19	TGTGCCAGTAGTATCATGGGACGGACAGGGCGGTACGAGCAGTACTTC	CASSIMGRTGRYEQYF
NA	NA	TRBJ1-5	TRBV7-9	TGTGCCAGCAGCTTAGCCTCGGGACCGGCCCGCAATCAGCCCCAGCATTTT	CASSLASGPARNQPQHF
TRBD2	NA	TRBJ2-7	TRBV6-5	TGTGCCAGCAGCCCAAGCGGGGGGTACTACGAGCAGTACTTC	CASSPSGGYYEQYF
TRBD2	NA	TRBJ2-1	TRBV28	TGTGCCAGCAGTTTCGAGCGGGAGGGTCGACTCCTCTCCTACAATGAGCAGTTCTTC	CASSFEREGRLLSYNEQFF
NA	NA	TRBJ2-7	TRBV27	TGTGCCAGCGCCACTGGGGCGGCTGGGGAGCAGTACTTC	CASATGAAGEQYF
NA	NA	TRBJ2-5	TRBV9	TGTGCCAGCAGCCAAGCGGGGGGGACAGGGGCTTGGGAGACCCAGTACTTC	CASSQAGGTGAWETQYF
TRBD2	NA	TRBJ2-5	TRBV5-8	TGTGCCAGCAGCGAAAAGGGTCTAGCGGCCCTCCAAGAGACCCAGTACTTC	CASSEKGLAALQETQYF
NA	NA	TRBJ2-7	TRBV19	TGTGCCACCTCCGCCGGGCCTAGCATCTACGAGCAGTACTTC	CATSAGPSIYEQYF
NA	once	TRBJ1-5	TRBV7-2	TGTGCCAGCAGCTTAGATTCCGTCAGCAATCAGCCCCAGCATTTT	CASSLDSVSNQPQHF
TRBD2	NA	TRBJ2-7	TRBV4-1	TGCGCCGCCGGGACTAGCGACTCCTACGAGCAGTACTTC	CAAGTSDSYEQYF
TRBD1	NA	TRBJ1-4	TRBV28	TGTGCCAGCAGTCCATCGGGACAGATTAATGAAAAACTGTTTTTT	CASSPSGQINEKLFF
NA	NA	TRBJ2-1	TRBV27	TGTGCCAGCAGTTTTCAGGAGGAGCCCTACAATGAGCAGTTCTTC	CASSFQEEPYNEQFF
NA	NA	TRBJ2-5	TRBV5-6	TGTGCCAGCAGCTCGGAGTACCAAGAGACCCAGTACTTC	CASSSEYQETQYF
NA	NA	TRBJ2-7	TRBV9	TGTGCCAGCAGCCCTAGTGGGCTATTTTACGAGCAGTACTTC	CASSPSGLFYEQYF
TRBD1	NA	TRBJ1-2	TRBV6-5	TGTGCCAGCAGCCGGACAGGGGAACTTCGGTATGGCTACACCTTC	CASSRTGELRYGYTF
TRBD1	NA	TRBJ1-1	TRBV28	TGTGCCAGCAGTTTGCCGGACAGGGTAGGTACTGAAGCTTTCTTT	CASSLPDRVGTEAFF
NA	NA	TRBJ2-7	TRBV27	TGTGCCAGCAGTTTTCGGGGTTCCCACGAGCAGTACTTC	CASSFRGSHEQYF
NA	NA	TRBJ2-1	TRBV27	TGTGCCAGCAGTGGCGGGACAGACAATGAGCAGTTCTTC	CASSGGTDNEQFF
NA	NA	TRBJ1-1	TRBV5-4	TGTGCCAGCAGCTTGGAATGGGGAAACACTGAAGCTTTCTTT	CASSLEWGNTEAFF
NA	NA	TRBJ2-1	TRBV10-3	TGTGCCATCAGTGAGAGGGGGGACGAGCAGTTCTTC	CAISERGDEQFF
TRBD2	NA	TRBJ2-3	TRBV9	TGTGCCAGCAGCCCTAGCGGGAGACGGGATACGCAGTATTTT	CASSPSGRRDTQYF
NA	NA	TRBJ1-1	TRBV6-5	TGTGCCAGCAGTTATAATGCAGGGGCTTTCTTT	CASSYNAGAFF
NA	NA	TRBJ1-2	TRBV19	TGTGCCAGGAAAGATGGCTACACCTTC	CARKDGYTF
NA	NA	TRBJ1-2	TRBV7-6	TGTGCCAGCAGCTTAGAGGGAGGCGGGGCCGGCTACACCTTC	CASSLEGGGAGYTF
NA	NA	TRBJ2-5	TRBV28	TGTGCCAGCCGGACTAGGGGGGCAGAGACCCAGTACTTC	CASRTRGAETQYF
NA	NA	TRBJ2-5	TRBV5-6	TGTGCCAGCAGCTTAGCGGACCAAGAGACCCAGTACTTC	CASSLADQETQYF
NA	NA	TRBJ2-7	TRBV2	TGTGCCATAAGACCTAGAGGTCTGAACGAGCAGTACTTC	CAIRPRGLNEQYF
NA	NA	TRBJ1-2	TRBV10-3	TGTGCCATCATGTCGACGCAGGGGTCCGGCTACACCTTC	CAIMSTQGSGYTF
NA	NA	TRBJ2-5	TRBV19	TGTGCCACCTCTCAGGACCGCGGACTAGGGGGGCAGGAGACCCAGTACTTC	CATSQDRGLGGQETQYF